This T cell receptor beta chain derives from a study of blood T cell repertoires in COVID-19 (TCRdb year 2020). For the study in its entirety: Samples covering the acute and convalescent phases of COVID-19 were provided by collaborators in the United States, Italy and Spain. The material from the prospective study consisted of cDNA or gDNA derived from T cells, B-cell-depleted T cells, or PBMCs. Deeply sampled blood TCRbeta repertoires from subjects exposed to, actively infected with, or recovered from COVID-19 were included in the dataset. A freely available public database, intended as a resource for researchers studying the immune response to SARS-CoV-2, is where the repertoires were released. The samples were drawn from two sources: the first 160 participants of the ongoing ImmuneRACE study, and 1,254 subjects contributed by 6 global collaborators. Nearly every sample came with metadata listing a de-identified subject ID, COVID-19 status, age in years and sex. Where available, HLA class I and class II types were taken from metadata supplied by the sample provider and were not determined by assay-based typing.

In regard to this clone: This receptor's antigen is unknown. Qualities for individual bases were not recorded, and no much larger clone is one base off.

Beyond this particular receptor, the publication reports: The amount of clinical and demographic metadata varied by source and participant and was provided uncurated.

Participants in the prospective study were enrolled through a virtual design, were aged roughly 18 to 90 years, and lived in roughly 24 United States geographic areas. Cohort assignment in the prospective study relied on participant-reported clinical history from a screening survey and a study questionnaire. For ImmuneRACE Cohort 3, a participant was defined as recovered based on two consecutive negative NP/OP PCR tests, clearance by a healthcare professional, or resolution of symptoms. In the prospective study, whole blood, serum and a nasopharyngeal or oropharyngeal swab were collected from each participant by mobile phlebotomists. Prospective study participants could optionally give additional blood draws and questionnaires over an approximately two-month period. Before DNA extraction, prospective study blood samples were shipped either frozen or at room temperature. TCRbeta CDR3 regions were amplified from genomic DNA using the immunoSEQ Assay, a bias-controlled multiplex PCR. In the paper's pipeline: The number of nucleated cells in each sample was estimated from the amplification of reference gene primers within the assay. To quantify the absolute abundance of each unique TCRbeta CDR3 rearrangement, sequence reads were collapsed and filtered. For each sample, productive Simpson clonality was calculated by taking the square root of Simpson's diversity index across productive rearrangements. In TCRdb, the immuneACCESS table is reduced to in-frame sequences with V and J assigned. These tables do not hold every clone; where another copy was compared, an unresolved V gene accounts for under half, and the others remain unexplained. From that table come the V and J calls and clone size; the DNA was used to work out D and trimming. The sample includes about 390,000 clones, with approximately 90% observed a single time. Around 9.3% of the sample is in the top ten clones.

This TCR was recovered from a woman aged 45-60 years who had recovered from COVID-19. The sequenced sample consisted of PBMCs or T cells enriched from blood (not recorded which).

The nucleotide sequence reads as follows: TGTGCCAGTAGGGGCCGCAGGGCAGTCGGGCGGGAAAAACTGTTTTTT. Its coded protein is CASRGRRAVGREKLFF. The chain uses TRBV19 and TRBJ1-4, and TRBD1 may be the D gene, going by 5 matching bases. From cysteine to phenylalanine, the CDR3 is 16 amino acids long. Only the CDR3 region is kept as DNA, spanning 48 bases read in frame from base 1. V loses 6 bases, J loses 8 bases, and the germline ends lie 22 bases apart. CDR1 LNHDA and CDR2 SQIVND were looked up in the germline V gene (reference sequence).